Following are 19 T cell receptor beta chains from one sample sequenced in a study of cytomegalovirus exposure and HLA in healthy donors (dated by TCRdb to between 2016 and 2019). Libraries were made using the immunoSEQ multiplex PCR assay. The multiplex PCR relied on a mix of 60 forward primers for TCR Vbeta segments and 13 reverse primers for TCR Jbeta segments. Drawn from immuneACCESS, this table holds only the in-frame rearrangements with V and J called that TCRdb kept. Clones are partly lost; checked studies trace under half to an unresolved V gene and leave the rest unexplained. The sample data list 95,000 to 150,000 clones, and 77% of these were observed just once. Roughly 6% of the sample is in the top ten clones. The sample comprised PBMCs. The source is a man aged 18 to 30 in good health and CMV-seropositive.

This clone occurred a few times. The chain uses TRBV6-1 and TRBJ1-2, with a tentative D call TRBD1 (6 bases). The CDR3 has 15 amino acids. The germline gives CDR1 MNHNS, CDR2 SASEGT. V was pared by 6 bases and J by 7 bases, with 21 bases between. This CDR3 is CASRDTPGGGVGYTF. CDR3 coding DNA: TGTGCCAGCAGAGATACCCCCGGGGGGGGCGTTGGCTACACCTTC.

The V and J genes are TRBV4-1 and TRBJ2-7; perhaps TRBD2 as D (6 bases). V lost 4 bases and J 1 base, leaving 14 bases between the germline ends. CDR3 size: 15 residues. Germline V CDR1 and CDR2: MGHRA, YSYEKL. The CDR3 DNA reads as TGCGCCAGCAGCCTAGGAGGAGGGGCTTCCTACGAGCAGTACTTC. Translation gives CASSLGGGASYEQYF.

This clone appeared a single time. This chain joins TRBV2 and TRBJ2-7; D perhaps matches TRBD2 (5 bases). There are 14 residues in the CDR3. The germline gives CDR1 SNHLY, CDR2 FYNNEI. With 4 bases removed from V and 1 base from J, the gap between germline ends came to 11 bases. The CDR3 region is CASSALVLSYEQYF. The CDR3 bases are TGTGCCAGCAGTGCACTAGTCCTATCCTACGAGCAGTACTTC.

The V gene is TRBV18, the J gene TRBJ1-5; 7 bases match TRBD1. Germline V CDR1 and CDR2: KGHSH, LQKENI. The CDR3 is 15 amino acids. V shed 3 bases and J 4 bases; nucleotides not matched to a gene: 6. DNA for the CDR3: TGTGCCAGCTCACCTCGACAGGGCCAGAATCAGCCCCAGCATTTT. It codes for CASSPRQGQNQPQHF.

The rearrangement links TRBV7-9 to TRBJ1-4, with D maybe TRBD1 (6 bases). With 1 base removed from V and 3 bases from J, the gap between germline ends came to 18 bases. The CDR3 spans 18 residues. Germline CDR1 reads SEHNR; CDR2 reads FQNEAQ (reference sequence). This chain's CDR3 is CASSLGPAWQGSNEKLFF. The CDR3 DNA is TGTGCCAGCAGCTTAGGCCCCGCATGGCAGGGGTCTAATGAAAAACTGTTTTTT.

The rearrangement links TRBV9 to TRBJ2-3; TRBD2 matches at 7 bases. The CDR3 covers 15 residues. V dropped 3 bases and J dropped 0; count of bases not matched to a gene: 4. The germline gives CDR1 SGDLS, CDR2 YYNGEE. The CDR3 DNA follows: TGTGCCAGCAGCGCGAAGCGGGGTAGCACAGATACGCAGTATTTT. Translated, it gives CASSAKRGSTDTQYF.

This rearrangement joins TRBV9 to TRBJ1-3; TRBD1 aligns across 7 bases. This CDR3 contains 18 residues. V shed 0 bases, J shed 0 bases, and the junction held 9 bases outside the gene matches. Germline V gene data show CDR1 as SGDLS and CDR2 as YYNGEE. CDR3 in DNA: TGTGCCAGCAGCGTAGCGGGACAGCCTTACCTCTCTGGAAACACCATATATTTT. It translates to CASSVAGQPYLSGNTIYF. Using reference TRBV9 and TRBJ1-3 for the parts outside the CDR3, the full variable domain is DSGVTQTPKHLITATGQRVTLRCSPRSGDLSVYWYQQSLDQGLQFLIQYYNGEERAKGNILERFSAQQFPDLHSELNLSSLELGDSALYFCASSVAGQPYLSGNTIYFGEGSWLTVV.

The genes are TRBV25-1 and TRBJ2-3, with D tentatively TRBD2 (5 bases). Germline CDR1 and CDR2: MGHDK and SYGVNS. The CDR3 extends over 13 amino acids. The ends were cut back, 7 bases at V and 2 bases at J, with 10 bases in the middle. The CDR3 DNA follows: TGTGCCAGCACCCGGACTGCCACAGATACGCAGTATTTT. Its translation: CASTRTATDTQYF. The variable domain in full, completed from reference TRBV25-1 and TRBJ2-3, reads EADIYQTPRYLVIGTGKKITLECSQTMGHDKMYWYQQDPGMELHLIHYSYGVNSTEKGDLSSESTVSRIRTEHFPLTLESARPSHTSQYLCASTRTATDTQYFGPGTRLTVL.

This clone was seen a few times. The DNA for the CDR3 is TGTGCCAGCAGCTTAAAGACAGTCCGCAGGGGCTCTGGGGCCAACGTCCTGACTTTC. Translation: CASSLKTVRRGSGANVLTF. V and J are TRBV7-9 and TRBJ2-6; D possibly corresponds to TRBD1 (6 bases). The CDR3 loop spans 19 amino acids. The germline CDR1 and CDR2 sequences are SEHNR and FQNEAQ (reference sequence). Trimming left V 2 bases short and J 0 bases short, with 17 bases between. Together with reference TRBV7-9 and TRBJ2-6, the CDR3 gives the full variable domain: DTGVSQNPRHKITKRGQNVTFRCDPISEHNRLYWYRQTLGQGPEFLTYFQNEAQLEKSRLLSDRFSAERPKGSFSTLEIQRTEQGDSAMYLCASSLKTVRRGSGANVLTFGAGSRLTVL.

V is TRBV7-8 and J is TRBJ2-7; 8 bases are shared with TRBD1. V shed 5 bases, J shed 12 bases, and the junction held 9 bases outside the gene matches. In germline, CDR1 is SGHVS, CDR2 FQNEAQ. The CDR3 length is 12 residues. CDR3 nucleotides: TGTGCCAGCAGCAAGGCCGGGACAGGACTGTACTTC. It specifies CASSKAGTGLYF.

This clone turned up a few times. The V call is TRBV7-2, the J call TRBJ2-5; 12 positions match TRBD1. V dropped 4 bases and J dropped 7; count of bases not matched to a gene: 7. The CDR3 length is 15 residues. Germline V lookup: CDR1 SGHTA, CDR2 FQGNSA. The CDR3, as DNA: TGTGCCAGCAGCTGGGGGACAGGGGGCATGGGGACCCAGTACTTC. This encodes CASSWGTGGMGTQYF.

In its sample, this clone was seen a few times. The CDR3 spells CASRGGSYNEQFF. The CDR3 region has the DNA TGTGCCAGTAGGGGGGGCTCCTACAATGAGCAGTTCTTC. This chain connects TRBV19 to TRBJ2-1; D possibly corresponds to TRBD2 (6 bases). The CDR3 sequence is 13 residues long. The V gene lost 6 bases and the J gene lost 0 bases, with 6 bases spanning the gap. Germline V lookup: CDR1 LNHDA, CDR2 SQIVND (reference sequence).

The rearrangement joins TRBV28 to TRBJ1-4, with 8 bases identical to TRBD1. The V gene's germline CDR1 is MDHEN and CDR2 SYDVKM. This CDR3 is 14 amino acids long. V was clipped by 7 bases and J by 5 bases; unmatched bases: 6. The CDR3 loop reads CASTLTGVNEKLFF. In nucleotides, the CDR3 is TGTGCCAGCACCCTGACAGGGGTAAATGAAAAACTGTTTTTT.

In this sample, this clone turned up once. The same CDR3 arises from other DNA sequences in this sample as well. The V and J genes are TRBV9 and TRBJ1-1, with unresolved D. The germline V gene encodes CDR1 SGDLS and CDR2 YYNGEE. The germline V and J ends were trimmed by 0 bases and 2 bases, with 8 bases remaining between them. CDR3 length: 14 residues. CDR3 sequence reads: CASSVGRANTEAFF. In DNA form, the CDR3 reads TGTGCCAGCAGCGTAGGGAGGGCTAACACTGAAGCTTTCTTT.

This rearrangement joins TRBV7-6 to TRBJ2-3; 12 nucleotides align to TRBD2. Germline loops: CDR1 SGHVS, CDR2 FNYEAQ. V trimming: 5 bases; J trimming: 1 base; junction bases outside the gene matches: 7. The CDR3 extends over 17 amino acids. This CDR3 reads CASSAASGGAGTDTQYF. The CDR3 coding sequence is TGTGCCAGCAGCGCGGCTAGCGGGGGGGCCGGCACAGATACGCAGTATTTT.

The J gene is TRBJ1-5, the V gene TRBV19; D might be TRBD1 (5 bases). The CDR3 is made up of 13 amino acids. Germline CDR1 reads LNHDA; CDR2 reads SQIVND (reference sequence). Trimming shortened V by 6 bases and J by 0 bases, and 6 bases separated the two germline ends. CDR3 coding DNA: TGTGCCAGTAGAGGGGATAGCAATCAGCCCCAGCATTTT. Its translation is CASRGDSNQPQHF.

The CDR3 nucleotides read TGTGCCAGCAGTTTATATGCAGCGGTCACTGAAGCTTTCTTT. Its translation is CASSLYAAVTEAFF. The genes are TRBV27 and TRBJ1-1; D is unresolved. The germline gives CDR1 MNHEY, CDR2 SMNVEV (reference sequence). Trimming left V 1 base short and J 4 bases short, with 10 bases between. The CDR3 is 14 residues long.

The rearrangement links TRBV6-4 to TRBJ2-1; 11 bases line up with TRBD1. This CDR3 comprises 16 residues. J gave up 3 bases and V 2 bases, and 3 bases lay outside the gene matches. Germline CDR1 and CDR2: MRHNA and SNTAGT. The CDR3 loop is CASSDKGTGGYNEQFF. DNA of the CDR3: TGTGCCAGCAGTGACAAAGGGACAGGGGGCTACAATGAGCAGTTCTTC.

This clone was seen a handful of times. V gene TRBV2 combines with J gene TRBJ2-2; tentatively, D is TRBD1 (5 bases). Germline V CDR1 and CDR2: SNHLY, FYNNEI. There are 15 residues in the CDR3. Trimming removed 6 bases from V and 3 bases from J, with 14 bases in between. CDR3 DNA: TGTGCCAGCAGCTATCTAGGCAGGGACACCGGGGAGCTGTTTTTT. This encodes CASSYLGRDTGELFF.